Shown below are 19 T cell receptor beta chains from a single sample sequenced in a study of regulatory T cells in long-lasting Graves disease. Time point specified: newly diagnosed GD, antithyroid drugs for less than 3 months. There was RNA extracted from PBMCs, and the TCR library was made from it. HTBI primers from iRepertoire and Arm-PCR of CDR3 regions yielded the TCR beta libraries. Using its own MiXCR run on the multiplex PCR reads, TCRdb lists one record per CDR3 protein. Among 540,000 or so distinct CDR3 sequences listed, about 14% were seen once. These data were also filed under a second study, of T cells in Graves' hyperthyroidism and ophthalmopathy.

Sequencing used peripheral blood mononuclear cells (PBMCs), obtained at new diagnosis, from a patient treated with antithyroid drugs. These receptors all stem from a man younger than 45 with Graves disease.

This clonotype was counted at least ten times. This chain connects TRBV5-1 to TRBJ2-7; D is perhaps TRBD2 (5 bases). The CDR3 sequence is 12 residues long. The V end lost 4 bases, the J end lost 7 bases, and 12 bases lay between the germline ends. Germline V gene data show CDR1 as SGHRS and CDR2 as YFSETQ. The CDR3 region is CASSMNTGEQYF. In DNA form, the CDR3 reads TGCGCCAGCAGCATGAATACGGGGGAGCAGTACTTC.

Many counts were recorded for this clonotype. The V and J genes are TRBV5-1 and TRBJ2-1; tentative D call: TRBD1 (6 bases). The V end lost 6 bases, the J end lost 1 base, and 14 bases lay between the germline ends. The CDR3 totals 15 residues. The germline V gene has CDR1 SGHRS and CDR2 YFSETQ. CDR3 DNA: TGCGCCAGCATCGCAGGGGATCAATCCTACAATGAGCAGTTCTTC. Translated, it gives CASIAGDQSYNEQFF.

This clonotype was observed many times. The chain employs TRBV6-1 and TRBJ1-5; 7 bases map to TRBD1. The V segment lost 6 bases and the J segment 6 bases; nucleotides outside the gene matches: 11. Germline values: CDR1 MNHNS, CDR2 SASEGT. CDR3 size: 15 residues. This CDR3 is CASRPDRVVSQPQHF. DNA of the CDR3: TGTGCCAGCAGACCCGACAGGGTAGTGTCTCAGCCCCAGCATTTT.

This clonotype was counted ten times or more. CDR3 in DNA: TGTGCCAGCAGCGTAGGGTACTCCACAGATACGCAGTATTTT. Protein: CASSVGYSTDTQYF. This chain connects TRBV9 to TRBJ2-3; D not resolved. The CDR3 loop spans 14 amino acids. V was clipped by 0 bases and J by 2 bases, with 7 bases between them. The germline CDR1 and CDR2 sequences are SGDLS and YYNGEE. Full variable domain (rest looked up from reference TRBV9 and TRBJ2-3): DSGVTQTPKHLITATGQRVTLRCSPRSGDLSVYWYQQSLDQGLQFLIQYYNGEERAKGNILERFSAQQFPDLHSELNLSSLELGDSALYFCASSVGYSTDTQYFGPGTRLTVL.

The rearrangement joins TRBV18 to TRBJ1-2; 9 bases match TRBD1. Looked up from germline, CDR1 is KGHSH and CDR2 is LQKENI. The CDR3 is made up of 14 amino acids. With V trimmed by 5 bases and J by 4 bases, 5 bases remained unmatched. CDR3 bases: TGTGCCAGCTCATCCCCGGGACAGGGCTATGGCTACACCTTC. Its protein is CASSSPGQGYGYTF.

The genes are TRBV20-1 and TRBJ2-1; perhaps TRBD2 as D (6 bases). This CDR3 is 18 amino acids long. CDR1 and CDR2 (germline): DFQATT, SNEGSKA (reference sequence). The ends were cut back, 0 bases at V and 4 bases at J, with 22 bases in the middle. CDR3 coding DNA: TGCAGTGCTAGAGAGGGGGTTCGGGGGACCGGCCATTACAATGAGCAGTTCTTC. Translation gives CSAREGVRGTGHYNEQFF.

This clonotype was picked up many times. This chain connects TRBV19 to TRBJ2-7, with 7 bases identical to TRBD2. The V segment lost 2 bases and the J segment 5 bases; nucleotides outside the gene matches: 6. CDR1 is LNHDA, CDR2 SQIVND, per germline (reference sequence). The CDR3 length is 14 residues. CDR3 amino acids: CASSITGGLDEQYF. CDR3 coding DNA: TGTGCCAGTAGTATAACCGGCGGACTAGACGAGCAGTACTTC. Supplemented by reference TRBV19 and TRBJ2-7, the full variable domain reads DGGITQSPKYLFRKEGQNVTLSCEQNLNHDAMYWYRQDPGQGLRLIYYSQIVNDFQKGDIAEGYSVSREKKESFPLTVTSAQKNPTAFYLCASSITGGLDEQYFGPGTRLTVT.

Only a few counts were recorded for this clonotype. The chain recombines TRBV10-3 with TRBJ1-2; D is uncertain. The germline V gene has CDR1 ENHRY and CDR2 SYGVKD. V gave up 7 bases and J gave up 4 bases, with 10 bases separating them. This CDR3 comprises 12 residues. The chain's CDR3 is CAIKDGFYGYTF. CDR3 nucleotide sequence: TGTGCCATCAAGGACGGCTTCTATGGCTACACCTTC.

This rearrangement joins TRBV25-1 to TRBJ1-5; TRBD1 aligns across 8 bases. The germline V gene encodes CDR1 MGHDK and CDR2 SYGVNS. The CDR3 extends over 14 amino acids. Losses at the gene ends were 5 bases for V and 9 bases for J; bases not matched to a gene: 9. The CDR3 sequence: CASSNRQGKGPQHF. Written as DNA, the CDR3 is TGTGCCAGCAGTAACCGACAGGGGAAAGGGCCCCAGCATTTT. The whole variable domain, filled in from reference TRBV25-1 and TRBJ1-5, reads EADIYQTPRYLVIGTGKKITLECSQTMGHDKMYWYQQDPGMELHLIHYSYGVNSTEKGDLSSESTVSRIRTEHFPLTLESARPSHTSQYLCASSNRQGKGPQHFGDGTRLSIL.

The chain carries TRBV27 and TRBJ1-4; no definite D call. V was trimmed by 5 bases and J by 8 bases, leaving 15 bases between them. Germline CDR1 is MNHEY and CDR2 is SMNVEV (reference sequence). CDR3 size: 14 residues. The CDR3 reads CASSADPSGEKLFF. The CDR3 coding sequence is TGTGCCAGCAGTGCTGACCCCTCTGGAGAAAAACTGTTTTTT.

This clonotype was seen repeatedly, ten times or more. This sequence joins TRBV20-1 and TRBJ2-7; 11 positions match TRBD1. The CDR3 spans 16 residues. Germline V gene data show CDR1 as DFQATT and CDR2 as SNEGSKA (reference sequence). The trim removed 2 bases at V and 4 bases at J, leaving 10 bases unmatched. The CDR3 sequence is CSARPVGTGGRYEQYF. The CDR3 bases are TGCAGTGCTAGACCCGTCGGGACAGGGGGGAGGTACGAGCAGTACTTC.

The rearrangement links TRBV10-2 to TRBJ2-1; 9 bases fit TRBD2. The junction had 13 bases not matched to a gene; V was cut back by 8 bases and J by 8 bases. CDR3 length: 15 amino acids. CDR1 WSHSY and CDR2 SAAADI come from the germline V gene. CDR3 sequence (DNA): TGCGCCAGCTTTTGGGCGGGAGGGCCTGTTTATGAGCAGTTCTTC. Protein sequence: CASFWAGGPVYEQFF.

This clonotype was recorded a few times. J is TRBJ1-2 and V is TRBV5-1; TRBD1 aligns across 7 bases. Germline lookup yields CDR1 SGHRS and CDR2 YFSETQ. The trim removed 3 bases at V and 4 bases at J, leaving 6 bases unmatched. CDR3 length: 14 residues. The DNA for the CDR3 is TGCGCCAGCAGCTCAGGACAGGCCACCTATGGCTACACCTTC. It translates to CASSSGQATYGYTF.

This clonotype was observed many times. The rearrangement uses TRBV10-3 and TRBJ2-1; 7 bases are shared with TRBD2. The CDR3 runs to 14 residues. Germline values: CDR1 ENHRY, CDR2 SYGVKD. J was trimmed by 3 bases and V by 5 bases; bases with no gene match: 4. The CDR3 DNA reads TGTGCCATCAGTCGAGCGGGACTCTACAATGAGCAGTTCTTC. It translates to CAISRAGLYNEQFF.

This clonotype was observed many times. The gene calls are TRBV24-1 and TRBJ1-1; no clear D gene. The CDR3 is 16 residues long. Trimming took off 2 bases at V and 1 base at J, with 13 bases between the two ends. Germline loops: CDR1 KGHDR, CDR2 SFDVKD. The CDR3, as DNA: TGTGCCACCAGTGATTCCCGGCGCGGCACGAACACTGAAGCTTTCTTT. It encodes CATSDSRRGTNTEAFF.

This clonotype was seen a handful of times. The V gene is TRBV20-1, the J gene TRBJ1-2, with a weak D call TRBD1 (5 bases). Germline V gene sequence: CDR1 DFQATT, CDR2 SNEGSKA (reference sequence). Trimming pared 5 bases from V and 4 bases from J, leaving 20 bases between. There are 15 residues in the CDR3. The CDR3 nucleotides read TGCAGTGCTCTCCTAAGTGGGGACTCCTTCTATGGCTACACCTTC. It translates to CSALLSGDSFYGYTF.

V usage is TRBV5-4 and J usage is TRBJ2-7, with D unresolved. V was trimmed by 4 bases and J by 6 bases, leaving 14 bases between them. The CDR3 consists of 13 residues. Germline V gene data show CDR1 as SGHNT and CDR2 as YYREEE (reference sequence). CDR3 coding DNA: TGTGCCAGCAGCCCCATCCCCGGCTCCGAGCAGTACTTC. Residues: CASSPIPGSEQYF.

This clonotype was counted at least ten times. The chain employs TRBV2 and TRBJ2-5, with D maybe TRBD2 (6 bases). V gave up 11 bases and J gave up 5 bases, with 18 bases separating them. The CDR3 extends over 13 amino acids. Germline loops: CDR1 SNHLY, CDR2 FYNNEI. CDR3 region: CAAGMTRGETQYF. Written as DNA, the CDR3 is TGTGCCGCGGGGATGACCAGAGGGGAGACCCAGTACTTC.

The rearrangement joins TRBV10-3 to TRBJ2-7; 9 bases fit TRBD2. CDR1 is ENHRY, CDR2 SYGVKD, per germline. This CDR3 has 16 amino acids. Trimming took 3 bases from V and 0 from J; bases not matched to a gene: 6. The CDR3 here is CAISDPTSGHSYEQYF. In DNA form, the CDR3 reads TGTGCCATCAGTGACCCAACTAGCGGGCACTCCTACGAGCAGTACTTC.